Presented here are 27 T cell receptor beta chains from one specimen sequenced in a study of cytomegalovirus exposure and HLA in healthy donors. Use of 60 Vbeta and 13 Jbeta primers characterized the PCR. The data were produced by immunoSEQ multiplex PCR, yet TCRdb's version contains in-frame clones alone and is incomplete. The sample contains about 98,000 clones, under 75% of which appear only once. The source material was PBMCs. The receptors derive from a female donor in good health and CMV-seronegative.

CDR3 nucleotides: TGCGCCAGCAGCCCTTTGACTCAGGGAGGTGGCTATGGCTACACCTTC. Its translation is CASSPLTQGGGYGYTF. The genes are TRBV5-1 and TRBJ1-2; weak D call: TRBD1 (5 bases). Germline V gives CDR1 SGHRS, CDR2 YFSETQ. V lost 4 bases and J 4 bases, leaving 20 bases between the germline ends. The length of the CDR3 is 16 residues.

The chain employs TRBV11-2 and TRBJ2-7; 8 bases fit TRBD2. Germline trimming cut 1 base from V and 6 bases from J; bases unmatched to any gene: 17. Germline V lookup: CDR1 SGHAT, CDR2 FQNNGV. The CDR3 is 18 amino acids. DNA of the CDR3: TGTGCCAGCAGCTTAGCCCCTGCCATAGCGGGACGGACCGTCGAGCAGTACTTC. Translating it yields CASSLAPAIAGRTVEQYF.

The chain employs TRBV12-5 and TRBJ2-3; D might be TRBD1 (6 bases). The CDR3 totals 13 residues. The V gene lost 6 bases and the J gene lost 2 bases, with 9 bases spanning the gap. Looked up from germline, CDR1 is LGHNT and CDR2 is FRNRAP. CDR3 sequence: CASGTGNTDTQYF. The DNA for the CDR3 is TGTGCTAGTGGCACAGGGAACACAGATACGCAGTATTTT.

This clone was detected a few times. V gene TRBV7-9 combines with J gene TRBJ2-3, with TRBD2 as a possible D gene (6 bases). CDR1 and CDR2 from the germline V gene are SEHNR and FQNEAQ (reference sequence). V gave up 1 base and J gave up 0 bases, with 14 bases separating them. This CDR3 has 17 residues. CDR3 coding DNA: TGTGCCAGCAGCTTAGGGGTGTTAGGGACTAGCACAGATACGCAGTATTTT. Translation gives CASSLGVLGTSTDTQYF.

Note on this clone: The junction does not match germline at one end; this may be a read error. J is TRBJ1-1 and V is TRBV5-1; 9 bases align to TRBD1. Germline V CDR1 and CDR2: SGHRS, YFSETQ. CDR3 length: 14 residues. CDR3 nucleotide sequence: TGCGCCAGCAGGCGACAGGGGGTGAACGCTGAAGCTTTCTTT. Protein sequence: CASRRQGVNAEAFF.

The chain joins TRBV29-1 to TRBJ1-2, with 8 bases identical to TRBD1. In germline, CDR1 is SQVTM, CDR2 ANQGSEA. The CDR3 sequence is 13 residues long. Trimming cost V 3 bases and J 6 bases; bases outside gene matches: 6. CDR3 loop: CSVELAGGHGYTF. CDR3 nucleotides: TGCAGCGTTGAGTTGGCAGGGGGCCATGGCTACACCTTC.

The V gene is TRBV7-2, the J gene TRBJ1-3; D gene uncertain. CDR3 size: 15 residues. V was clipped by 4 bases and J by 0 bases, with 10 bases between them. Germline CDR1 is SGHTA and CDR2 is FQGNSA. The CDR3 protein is CASSSDWSSGNTIYF. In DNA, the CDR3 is TGTGCCAGCAGCTCGGACTGGAGCTCTGGAAACACCATATATTTT. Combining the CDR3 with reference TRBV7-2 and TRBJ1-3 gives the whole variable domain GAGVSQSPSNKVTEKGKDVELRCDPISGHTALYWYRQSLGQGLEFLIYFQGNSAPDKSGLPSDRFSAERTGGSVSTLTIQRTQQEDSAVYLCASSSDWSSGNTIYFGEGSWLTVV.

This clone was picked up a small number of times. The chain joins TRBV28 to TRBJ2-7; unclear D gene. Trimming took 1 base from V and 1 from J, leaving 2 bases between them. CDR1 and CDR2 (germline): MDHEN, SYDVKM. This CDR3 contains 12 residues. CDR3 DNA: TGTGCCAGCAGTTTATCGTCCTACGAGCAGTACTTC. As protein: CASSLSSYEQYF.

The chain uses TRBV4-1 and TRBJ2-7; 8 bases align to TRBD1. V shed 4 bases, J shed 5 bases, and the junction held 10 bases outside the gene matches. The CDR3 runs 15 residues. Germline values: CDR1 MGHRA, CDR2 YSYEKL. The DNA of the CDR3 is TGCGCCAGCAGCCGAGAGACAGGGGCCCGGGACGAGCAGTACTTC. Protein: CASSRETGARDEQYF.

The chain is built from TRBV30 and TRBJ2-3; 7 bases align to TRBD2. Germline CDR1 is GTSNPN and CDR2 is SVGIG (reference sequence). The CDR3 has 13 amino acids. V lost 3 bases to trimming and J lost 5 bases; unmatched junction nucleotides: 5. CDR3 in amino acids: CAWRGEGRDTQYF. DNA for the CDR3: TGTGCCTGGAGGGGGGAGGGCCGAGATACGCAGTATTTT. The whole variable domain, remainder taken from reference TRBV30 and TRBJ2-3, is SQTIHQWPATLVQPVGSPLSLECTVEGTSNPNLYWYRQAAGRGLQLLFYSVGIGQISSEVPQNLSASRPQDRQFILSSKKLLLSDSGFYLCAWRGEGRDTQYFGPGTRLTVL.

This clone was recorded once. The CDR3, as DNA: TGTGCCAGCAGCTCAAACAGGGGTCTTGACCTGAACACTGAAGCTTTCTTT. This codes for CASSSNRGLDLNTEAFF. This chain links TRBV7-9 with TRBJ1-1; TRBD1 agrees at 7 bases. The CDR3 covers 17 residues. V shed 4 bases and J 0 bases; nucleotides not matched to a gene: 11. Germline V gene lookup returns CDR1 SEHNR and CDR2 FQNEAQ (reference sequence).

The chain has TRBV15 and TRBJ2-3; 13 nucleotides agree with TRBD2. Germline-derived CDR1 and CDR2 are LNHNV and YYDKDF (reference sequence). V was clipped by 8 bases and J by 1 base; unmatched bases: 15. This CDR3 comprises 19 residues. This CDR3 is CATQGTGTSGIWGTDTQYF. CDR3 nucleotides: TGTGCCACCCAGGGGACCGGGACTAGCGGGATTTGGGGCACAGATACGCAGTATTTT. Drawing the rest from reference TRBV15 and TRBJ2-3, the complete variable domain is DAMVIQNPRYQVTQFGKPVTLSCSQTLNHNVMYWYQQKSSQAPKLLFHYYDKDFNNEADTPDNFQSRRPNTSFCFLDIRSPGLGDTAMYLCATQGTGTSGIWGTDTQYFGPGTRLTVL.

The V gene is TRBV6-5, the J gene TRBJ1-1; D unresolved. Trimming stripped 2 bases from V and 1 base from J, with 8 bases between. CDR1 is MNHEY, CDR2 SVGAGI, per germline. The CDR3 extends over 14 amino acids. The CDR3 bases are TGTGCCAGCAGTTACGCCGGCGGGAACACTGAAGCTTTCTTT. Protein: CASSYAGGNTEAFF.

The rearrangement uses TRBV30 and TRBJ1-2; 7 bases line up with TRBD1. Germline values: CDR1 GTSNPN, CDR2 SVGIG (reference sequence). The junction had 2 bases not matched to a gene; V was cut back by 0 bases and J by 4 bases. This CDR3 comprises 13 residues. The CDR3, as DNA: TGTGCCTGGAGTGTAGGGGGCCGCTATGGCTACACCTTC. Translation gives CAWSVGGRYGYTF.

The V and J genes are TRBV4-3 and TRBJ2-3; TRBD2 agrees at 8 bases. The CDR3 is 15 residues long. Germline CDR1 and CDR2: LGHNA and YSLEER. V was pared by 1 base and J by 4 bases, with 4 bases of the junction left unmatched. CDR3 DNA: TGCGCCAGCAGCCAAGTCCGGGGGGGCCCAGATACGCAGTATTTT. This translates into CASSQVRGGPDTQYF.

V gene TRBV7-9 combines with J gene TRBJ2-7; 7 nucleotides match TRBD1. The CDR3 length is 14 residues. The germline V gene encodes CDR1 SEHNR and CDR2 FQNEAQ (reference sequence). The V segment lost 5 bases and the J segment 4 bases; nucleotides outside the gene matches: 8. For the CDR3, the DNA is TGTGCCAGCAGCCCCCTGGGACAGATTTACGAGCAGTACTTC. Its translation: CASSPLGQIYEQYF.

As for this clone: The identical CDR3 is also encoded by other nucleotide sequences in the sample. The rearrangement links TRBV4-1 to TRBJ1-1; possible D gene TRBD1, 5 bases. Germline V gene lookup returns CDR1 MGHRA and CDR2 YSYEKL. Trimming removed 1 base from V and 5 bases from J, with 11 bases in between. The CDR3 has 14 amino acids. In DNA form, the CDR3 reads TGCGCCAGCAGCCAAGTAAGGGGAGGAACTGAAGCTTTCTTT. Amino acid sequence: CASSQVRGGTEAFF.

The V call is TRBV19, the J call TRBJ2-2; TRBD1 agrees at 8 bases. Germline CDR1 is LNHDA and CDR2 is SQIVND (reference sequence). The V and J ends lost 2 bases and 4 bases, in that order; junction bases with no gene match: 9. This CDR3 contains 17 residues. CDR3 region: CASSISPTGVGTGELFF. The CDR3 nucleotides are TGTGCCAGTAGTATATCCCCGACAGGGGTAGGCACCGGGGAGCTGTTTTTT.

The CDR3 is CASSLERSNYGYTF. In DNA form, the CDR3 reads TGTGCCAGCAGCTTAGAGCGGAGCAACTATGGCTACACCTTC. V gene TRBV7-8 combines with J gene TRBJ1-2; D gene ambiguous. CDR1 and CDR2 from the germline V gene are SGHVS and FQNEAQ. The germline V and J ends were trimmed by 1 base and 2 bases, with 8 bases remaining between them. This CDR3 region has 14 residues.

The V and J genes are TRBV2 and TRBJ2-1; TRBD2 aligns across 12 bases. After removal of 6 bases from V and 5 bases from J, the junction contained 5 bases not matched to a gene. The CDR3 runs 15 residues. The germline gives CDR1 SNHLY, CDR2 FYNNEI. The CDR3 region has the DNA TGTGCCAGCAGGACCCTAGCGGGAGGGAACAATGAGCAGTTCTTC. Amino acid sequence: CASRTLAGGNNEQFF. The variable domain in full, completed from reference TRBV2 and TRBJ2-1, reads EPEVTQTPSHQVTQMGQEVILRCVPISNHLYFYWYRQILGQKVEFLVSFYNNEISEKSEIFDDQFSVERPDGSNFTLKIRSTKLEDSAMYFCASRTLAGGNNEQFFGPGTRLTVL.

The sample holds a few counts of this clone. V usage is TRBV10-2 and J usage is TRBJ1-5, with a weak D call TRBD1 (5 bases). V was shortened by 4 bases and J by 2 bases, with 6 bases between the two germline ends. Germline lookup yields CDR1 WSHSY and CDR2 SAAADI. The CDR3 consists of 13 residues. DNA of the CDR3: TGCGCCAGCAGTGGGGGGGGCAATCAGCCCCAGCATTTT. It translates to CASSGGGNQPQHF.

The DNA of the CDR3 is TGCGCCAGCCTAGGACATCTCCACGCGAACACCGGGGAGCTGTTTTTT. Its translation is CASLGHLHANTGELFF. The chain combines TRBV4-1 with TRBJ2-2; D is possibly TRBD1 (5 bases). Trimming took off 8 bases at V and 0 bases at J, with 16 bases between the two ends. Looked up from germline, CDR1 is MGHRA and CDR2 is YSYEKL. This CDR3 is 16 amino acids long.

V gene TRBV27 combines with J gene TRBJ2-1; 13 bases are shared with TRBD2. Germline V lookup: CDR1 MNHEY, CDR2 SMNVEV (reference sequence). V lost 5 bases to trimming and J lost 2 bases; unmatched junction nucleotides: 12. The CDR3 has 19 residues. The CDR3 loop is CASSPRTSGSFSAYNEQFF. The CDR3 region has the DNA TGTGCCAGCAGTCCCCGGACTAGCGGGAGTTTTAGCGCCTACAATGAGCAGTTCTTC.

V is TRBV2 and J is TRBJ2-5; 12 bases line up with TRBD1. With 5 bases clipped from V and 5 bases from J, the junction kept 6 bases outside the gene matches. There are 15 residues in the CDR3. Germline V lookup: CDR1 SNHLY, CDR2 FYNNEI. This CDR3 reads CASSQGQGAFETQYF. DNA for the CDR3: TGTGCCAGCAGTCAGGGACAGGGGGCGTTTGAGACCCAGTACTTC.

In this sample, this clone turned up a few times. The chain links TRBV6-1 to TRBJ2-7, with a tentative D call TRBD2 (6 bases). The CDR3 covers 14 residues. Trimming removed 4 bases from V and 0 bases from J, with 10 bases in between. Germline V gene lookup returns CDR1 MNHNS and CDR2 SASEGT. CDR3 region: CASSGGESSYEQYF. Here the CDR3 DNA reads TGTGCCAGCAGTGGGGGGGAAAGCTCCTACGAGCAGTACTTC.

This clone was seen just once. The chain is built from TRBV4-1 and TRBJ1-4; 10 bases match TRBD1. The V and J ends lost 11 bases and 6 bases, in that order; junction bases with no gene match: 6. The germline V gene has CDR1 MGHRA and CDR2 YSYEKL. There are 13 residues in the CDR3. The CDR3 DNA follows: TGCGCCTTAGACGGGACAGGGGATGAAAAACTGTTTTTT. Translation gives CALDGTGDEKLFF.

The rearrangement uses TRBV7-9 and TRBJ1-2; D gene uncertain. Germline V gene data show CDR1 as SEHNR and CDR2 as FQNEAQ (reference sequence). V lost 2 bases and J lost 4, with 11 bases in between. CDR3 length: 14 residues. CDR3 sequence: CASSLRTSSYGYTF. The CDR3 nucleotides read TGTGCCAGCAGCTTAAGGACTAGCAGCTATGGCTACACCTTC. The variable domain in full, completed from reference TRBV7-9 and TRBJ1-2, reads DTGVSQNPRHKITKRGQNVTFRCDPISEHNRLYWYRQTLGQGPEFLTYFQNEAQLEKSRLLSDRFSAERPKGSFSTLEIQRTEQGDSAMYLCASSLRTSSYGYTFGSGTRLTVV.